A selection of T cell receptor beta chains follows, all from one sample in a study of blood T cell repertoires in COVID-19. Method: immunoSEQ multiplex PCR; TCRdb's copy keeps in-frame clones and lacks some. The sample has roughly 200,000 clones, about 77% seen once. The sequenced sample consisted of peripheral blood. Receptor source: a woman of 80 years or more with active or convalescent COVID-19. The conserved cysteine and the conserved F or W are not part of the CDR3 here.

V gene: TRBV29-1; CDR3 protein: SVERRALNTEAF
V gene: TRBV18; CDR3 protein: ASSPAGDGYT
V gene: TRBV5-1; CDR3 protein: ASSSGLAGRETQY
V gene: TRBV18; CDR3 protein: ASSEGRSGAEAF
V gene: TRBV2; CDR3 protein: ASSGTGGNQPQH
V gene: TRBV5-1; CDR3 protein: ASSSPGRENYEQY
V gene: TRBV3-1/TRBV3-2; CDR3 protein: ASSPTGAGGQNNEQF
V gene: TRBV4-3; CDR3 protein: ASSRAGENYEQY
V gene: TRBV15; CDR3 protein: ATSSHSGVVAF
V gene: TRBV10-3; CDR3 protein: AISRDRGSYNEQF
V gene: TRBV7-3; CDR3 protein: ASSLMGQGRTEAF
V gene: TRBV7-9; CDR3 protein: ASSLFASGFGNQPQH
V gene: TRBV3-1/TRBV3-2; CDR3 protein: ASSPGTGTYEQY
V gene: TRBV7-9; CDR3 protein: ASSLAVTGSGYGYT
V gene: TRBV5-5; CDR3 protein: ASSPLRGGFGGGANVLT
V gene: TRBV19; CDR3 protein: ASTPGGLSGKNIQY
V gene: TRBV28; CDR3 protein: ASSPPVNTGELF
V gene: TRBV2; CDR3 protein: ASLDTAGNGVGEQY
V gene: TRBV29-1; CDR3 protein: SVGVTVNQPQH
V gene: TRBV27; CDR3 protein: ASSSTAPIAPLH
V gene: TRBV6-5; CDR3 protein: ASSHDRVAGYT
V gene: TRBV20-1; CDR3 protein: SAIRTGEQY